This is a list of T cell receptor beta chains from one sample in a study of response to subunit inactivated influenza vaccine. TCRdb called the RT-PCR reads again in MiXCR, with one record for every CDR3 protein. The repertoire holds over 400,000 distinct CDR3 sequences, with approximately 11% as singletons. The sample here was PBMCs from blood, taken about 40 days after vaccination. Source of these receptors: a man aged 45-60 years who received an inactivated influenza vaccine. Both conserved end residues are trimmed from each CDR3. The size of a clone is reported for some rows only, either as once, few or many, or as a class for expanded clones.

J gene	V gene	clone size	CDR3 protein
TRBJ2-7	TRBV11-2	-	ASSLGGAMVSYEQY
TRBJ1-6	TRBV12-3/TRBV12-4	many	ASTDTYNSPLH
TRBJ1-2	TRBV20-1	few	SASIGNYGYT
TRBJ1-1	TRBV7-2	few	ASSARDGTEAF
TRBJ2-7	TRBV5-1	-	ASSLDLFGQGPYEQY
TRBJ1-2	TRBV7-9	many	ASSLGGDGYT
TRBJ2-4	TRBV7-2	many	ASSSNGLAGVKNIQY
TRBJ2-7	TRBV6-5	many	ASRTNRGEQY
TRBJ2-1	TRBV3-1	-	ASSQEQGWPEQF
TRBJ2-5	TRBV14	-	ASSQYTSGMAKETQY
TRBJ1-1	TRBV6-1	few	ASSARQGRNTEAF
TRBJ2-7	TRBV28	-	ASSSPRPTDYEQY
TRBJ2-1	TRBV20-1	few	SAYISGSATYNEQF
TRBJ2-1	TRBV4-2	-	ASSQDRGGPSSHEQF
TRBJ2-7	TRBV27	-	ASSSRQGGGEQY
TRBJ2-7	TRBV4-2	few	ASSQDLTGSEQY
TRBJ2-3	TRBV10-3	few	AISLSPTGTDTQY
TRBJ1-2	TRBV29-1	few	SVEFPGQVYGYT
TRBJ2-2	TRBV5-6	-	ASSLPGGTGELF
TRBJ1-2	TRBV20-1	few	SGTTANYGYT
TRBJ2-1	TRBV11-2	-	ATNPGSRSYNEQF
TRBJ2-7	TRBV14	-	ASSRDRGLTYEQY
TRBJ2-3	TRBV15	-	ATSRVTTDTQY
TRBJ2-7	TRBV6-1	many	ASSITGDYEQY
TRBJ1-1	TRBV4-3	-	ASSQFNTEAF
TRBJ1-4	TRBV12-3/TRBV12-4	few	ASRSQGAYTNEKLF
TRBJ2-7	TRBV12-3/TRBV12-4	many	ASTLGQYYEQY
TRBJ2-5	TRBV9	many	ASSPHPRGLSY
TRBJ2-5	TRBV2	many	ASSEGAETQY
TRBJ2-7	TRBV29-1	many	SVGSWGFSYEQY
TRBJ2-1	TRBV5-1	-	ASSLQAGGGNEQF
TRBJ2-7	TRBV24-1	few	ATSEPGLREQY
TRBJ2-1	TRBV6-5	-	ASSYAYSGGELDEQF
TRBJ2-7	TRBV4-3	few	ASSQNKAYEQY
TRBJ2-2	TRBV11-2	many	ASSLRTGGTGELF
TRBJ1-6	TRBV5-1	many	ASSLAPSQGNSPLH
TRBJ2-7	TRBV7-2	many	ASSLGPGGLSYEQY
TRBJ2-5	TRBV27	many	ASSFQGDQETQY
TRBJ2-1	TRBV7-2	many	ASSLFDEQF
TRBJ2-1	TRBV4-3	many	ASSQDTQRNSYNEQF
TRBJ2-7	TRBV28	-	ASSFFGGANAFSYEQY
TRBJ1-1	TRBV5-1	-	ASSLGDTTNTEAF
TRBJ2-5	TRBV7-6	few	ASSLGPGPETQY
TRBJ2-1	TRBV7-9	-	ASGSESSYNEQF
TRBJ2-5	TRBV7-9	many	ASSLQRGETQY
TRBJ2-1	TRBV12-3/TRBV12-4	-	ASSLEAAVLLNEQF
TRBJ2-1	TRBV6-5	-	ASSNRGGSAYNEQF
TRBJ2-7	TRBV4-3	-	ASSPRPGDFSYEQY
TRBJ2-7	TRBV7-2	-	AISLELAANYEQY
TRBJ1-1	TRBV2	few	ASSKTDRGATEAF
TRBJ2-1	TRBV5-1	few	ASSLRTSGGSYNEQF
TRBJ2-3	TRBV7-2	many	ASKSGGYTDTQY
TRBJ2-3	TRBV20-1	-	SARAGASTDTQY